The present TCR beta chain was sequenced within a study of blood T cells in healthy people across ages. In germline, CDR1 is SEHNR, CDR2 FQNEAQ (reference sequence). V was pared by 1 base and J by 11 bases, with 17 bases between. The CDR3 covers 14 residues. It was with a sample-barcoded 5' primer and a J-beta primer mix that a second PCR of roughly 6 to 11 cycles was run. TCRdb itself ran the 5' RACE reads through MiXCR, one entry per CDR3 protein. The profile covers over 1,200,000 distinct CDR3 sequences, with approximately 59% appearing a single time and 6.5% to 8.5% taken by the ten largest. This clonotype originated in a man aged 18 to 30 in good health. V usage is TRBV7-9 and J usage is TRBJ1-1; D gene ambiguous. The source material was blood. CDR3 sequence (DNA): TGTGCCAGCAGCTTAGGAGGCCTTCGGGTCCGCGCTTTCTTT. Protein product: CASSLGGLRVRAFF.